The table lists the clone carrying this TCR beta chain with many counts. Its specificity is not known. This record belongs to a study of response to subunit inactivated influenza vaccine. Study-wide results and limits: Few additional T cells are recruited per seasonal influenza vaccination, authors suggested.

MiXCR, applied by TCRdb to the RT-PCR reads, yields one record per CDR3 protein. The sample shows about 650,000 distinct CDR3 sequences, 15% to 19% of them seen only once. Germline V gene sequence: CDR1 SGHTA, CDR2 FQGTGA. V dropped 6 bases and J dropped 1 base, with 9 bases sitting between them. CDR3 size: 13 residues. The starting material was PBMCs from blood, obtained less than 13 days after vaccination. The source is a man in his fifties or sixties who received an inactivated influenza vaccine. V is TRBV7-3 and J is TRBJ2-5; D may be TRBD1 (6 bases). The CDR3 DNA sequence: TGTGCCAGCAGTTCAGGGGTCCAAGAGACCCAGTACTTC. It codes for CASSSGVQETQYF.